This TCR beta chain was identified in a study of CD8 T cells in ankylosing spondylitis. General study results and limits: Seemingly distinctive of ankylosing spondylitis blood was a TCR beta motif formed by eight highly homologous variants.

TCRdb analysed the 5' RACE reads with MiXCR anew, one entry per CDR3 protein. The sample contains more than 200,000 distinct CDR3 sequences, more than 20% of which appear only once. Comments on this clonotype: The antigen remains undetermined.

The J segment lost 5 bases and the V segment lost 0 bases, leaving 7 bases of the junction unmatched. Germline V CDR1 and CDR2: DFQATT, SNEGSKA (reference sequence). This CDR3 contains 15 residues. The chain carries TRBV20-1 and TRBJ1-5, with 7 bases that match TRBD1. The sequence came from a male donor with ankylosing spondylitis or in good health (not recorded which). What was sequenced was blood, either unsorted or a sorted T cell fraction (not recorded which). CDR3 residues: CSARDTDRDYQPQHF. CDR3 DNA sequence: TGCAGTGCTAGAGATACCGACAGGGACTATCAGCCCCAGCATTTT.